This TCR beta chain was observed in a study of blood T cell repertoires in COVID-19. For the study at large: Samples of COVID-19 (acute and convalescent) were obtained from the United States, Italy and Spain.

The CDR3 runs 15 residues. Sequenced by immunoSEQ multiplex PCR; TCRdb stores in-frame clones only, minus some. The sample gives approximately 56,000 clones, 84% of which show up once; roughly 13% is in the top ten. The TCR originated in an elderly woman with acute or convalescent COVID-19. Sequences were obtained from peripheral blood. The J gene is TRBJ1-1, the V gene TRBV21-1; the D segment call TRBD1 is taken from the table without a DNA check. TRBV21-1 constitutes a pseudogene. CDR3 in amino acids: CASSKAHPGITEAFF. The DNA of the CDR3 is TGTGCCAGCAGCAAAGCGCACCCAGGGATCACTGAAGCTTTCTTT.